The clone carrying this T cell receptor beta chain has just a few counts. The target antigen is unknown. This sample is part of a study of Ad26.COV2.S vaccination and SARS-CoV-2 variants. Study-level background: Intramuscularly, Ad26.COV2.S was given either once or twice, 56 days apart. Broader study findings: Substantial breadth was reported for post-vaccination spike-specific CD8+ and CD4+ T cells. People given the vaccine had a wider spike-specific TCR breadth than placebo recipients did. The TCR-based breadth and depth measures might underestimate overall T cell responses.

Libraries were prepared by immunoSEQ multiplex PCR; TCRdb keeps only in-frame clonotypes and omits some of them. This sample has 500,000 or so clones, with roughly nine tenths found just once. The sample's treatment: around 19 received Ad26.COV2.S at low or high dose, single or two shots; 5 received placebo; per-sample allocation not given. Sample collection was performed on day 63 after the first vaccine or placebo injection. The V end lost 7 bases, the J end lost 5 bases, and 15 bases lay between the germline ends. The CDR3 length is 13 residues. The germline CDR1 and CDR2 sequences are SNHLY and FYNNEI.

The TCR comes from a person aged 18-60 years who received the Ad26.COV2.S COVID-19 vaccine or a placebo. The V call is TRBV2, the J call TRBJ2-7; TRBD1 might be the D (6 bases). The sequencing used peripheral blood, collected in a trial of Ad26.COV2.S vaccine versus placebo. The CDR3 coding sequence is TGTGCCAGCAAACCCCCAGGGGCCCACGAGCAGTACTTC. This translates into CASKPPGAHEQYF.